The 25 T cell receptor beta chains below were found in one sample sequenced in a study of tissue T cells after allogeneic stem cell transplantation. Clones were read by immunoSEQ multiplex PCR, and TCRdb kept only the in-frame ones, dropping some. The sample shows 45,000 to 50,000 clones, around 70% of them seen only once. Specimen: sorted cells pooled from one or two spleens. The receptors come from a pool of C57BL/6 mice in good health.

About this clone: Gene names refer to mouse genes. The read gets to within 1 residue of the CDR3 end, and the germline J gene fills in the rest. The chain carries TRBV4 and TRBJ1-3, with 9 bases identical to TRBD1. J was trimmed by 7 bases and V by 5 bases; bases with no gene match: 6. Germline loops: CDR1 LGHDT, CDR2 YNNKQL (reference sequence). The CDR3 sequence is 14 residues long. The part of the CDR3 DNA that was read is TGTGCCAGCAGCCTACAGGGGGCGGGGAATACGCTCTAT. Translating it yields CASSLQGAGNTLY. The whole CDR3 is CASSLQGAGNTLYF.

This clone was observed a handful of times. The genes and germline here are from mouse. The read ends 1 residue before the CDR3 terminus; that terminus is restored from the germline J gene. The J gene is TRBJ2-7, the V gene TRBV31; 11 nucleotides line up with TRBD2. This CDR3 is 15 amino acids long. The J segment lost 3 bases and the V segment lost 0 bases, leaving 4 bases of the junction unmatched. The germline V gene has CDR1 GKSSPN and CDR2 SITVG. CDR3 bases read: TGTGCCTGGAGTCTAGCCGACTGGGGGGGCTATGAACAGTAC. Translating gives CAWSLADWGGYEQY. The CDR3, in full, reads CAWSLADWGGYEQYF.

This clone has only a few counts. Mouse names are used for the genes. The DNA ends 1 residue before the CDR3 does, and the rest of the CDR3 is filled in from the germline J gene. V gene TRBV13-3 combines with J gene TRBJ1-3; 9 nucleotides align to TRBD1. After removal of 2 bases from V and 0 bases from J, the junction contained 3 bases not matched to a gene. The germline gives CDR1 NNHDY, CDR2 SYVADS. This CDR3 is built from 16 residues. The CDR3 is CASSEGQGFSGNTLYF. CDR3 DNA (partial): TGTGCCAGCAGTGAGGGACAGGGCTTTTCTGGAAATACGCTCTAT.

This clone is a singleton in its sample. Mouse names are used for the genes. The observed sequence ends 1 residue before the CDR3 terminus, with the missing tail filled in from the germline J gene. V gene TRBV12-2 combines with J gene TRBJ1-2; D is unresolved. V was clipped by 0 bases and J by 0 bases, with 10 bases between them. Per germline, CDR1 SGHLS and CDR2 HYDKME. This CDR3 comprises 15 residues. The sequenced part of the CDR3 DNA is TGTGCCAGCTCTCTCGAACAACCTGCAAACTCCGACTACACC. Translating gives CASSLEQPANSDYT. The full-length CDR3 reads as CASSLEQPANSDYTF.

Concerning this clone itself: The listed genes are named as in mouse. The read stops 1 residue short of the end of the CDR3; the missing end is completed from the germline J gene. V gene TRBV3 combines with J gene TRBJ1-1; TRBD1 agrees at 8 bases. The length of the CDR3 is 14 residues. The germline V gene encodes CDR1 SNHLY and CDR2 FYNGKV (reference sequence). J was trimmed by 1 base and V by 5 bases; bases with no gene match: 3. This CDR3 is CASSPGTGNTEVFF. CDR3 DNA, as far as it was read: TGTGCCAGCAGCCCCGGGACAGGGAACACAGAAGTCTTC. The variable domain in full, completed from reference TRBV3 and TRBJ1-1, reads GPKVLQIPSHQIIDMGQMVTLNCDPVSNHLYFYWYKQILGQQMEFLVNFYNGKVMEKSKLFKDQFSVERPDGSYFTLKIQPTALEDSAVYFCASSPGTGNTEVFFGKGTRLTVV.

In its sample, this clone was seen a few times. Gene names are the mouse ones. From the germline J gene comes the end of the CDR3, since the read stops 1 residue before it. The V call is TRBV13-1, the J call TRBJ2-7, with D perhaps TRBD1 (6 bases). The CDR3 contains 14 residues. Germline lookup yields CDR1 NSHNY and CDR2 SYGAGN. Deletions cut 1 base from V and 4 bases from J, with 12 bases between. CDR3 DNA, as far as it was read: TGTGCCAGCAGTGATCCTGGACAGTTTTATGAACAGTAC. It specifies CASSDPGQFYEQY. The complete CDR3 sequence is CASSDPGQFYEQYF.

As regards this clone: Germline and genes here are mouse. The read stops 1 residue short of the end of the CDR3; the missing end is completed from the germline J gene. The chain carries TRBV31 and TRBJ2-2, with 7 bases identical to TRBD2. Germline V gene sequence: CDR1 GKSSPN, CDR2 SITVG. This CDR3 region has 15 residues. The V and J ends lost 2 bases and 0 bases, in that order; junction bases with no gene match: 3. CDR3 sequence reads: CAWSYWGANTGQLYF. CDR3 DNA (partial): TGTGCCTGGAGTTACTGGGGAGCAAACACCGGGCAGCTCTAC. The variable domain in full, completed from reference TRBV31 and TRBJ2-2, reads AQTIHQWPVAEIKAVGSPLSLGCTIKGKSSPNLYWYWQATGGTLQQLFYSITVGQVESVVQLNLSASRPKDDQFILSTEKLLLSHSGFYLCAWSYWGANTGQLYFGEGSKLTVL.

There are a few counts of this clone. The genes are named according to mouse. The observed sequence ends 1 residue before the CDR3 terminus, with the missing tail filled in from the germline J gene. V is TRBV31 and J is TRBJ2-7, with 7 bases that match TRBD1. Per germline, CDR1 GKSSPN and CDR2 SITVG. The length of the CDR3 is 13 residues. V shed 0 bases and J 7 bases; nucleotides not matched to a gene: 6. This CDR3 is CAWSLDREGEQYF. The part of the CDR3 DNA that was read is TGTGCCTGGAGTCTAGACAGGGAGGGCGAACAGTAC. The entire variable domain, with the rest obtained from reference TRBV31 and TRBJ2-7, is as follows: AQTIHQWPVAEIKAVGSPLSLGCTIKGKSSPNLYWYWQATGGTLQQLFYSITVGQVESVVQLNLSASRPKDDQFILSTEKLLLSHSGFYLCAWSLDREGEQYFGPGTRLTVL.

In regard to this clone: Genes here carry mouse names. Here the CDR3 reads CASSDVGDRGRGKVFF. The CDR3 bases that were read are TGTGCCAGCAGTGATGTAGGAGACAGGGGCCGAGGTAAAGTCTTC. The gene calls are TRBV13-1 and TRBJ1-1; TRBD1 matches 8 bases. The read ends 1 residue early relative to the CDR3; the germline J gene fills the gap. CDR3 length: 16 amino acids. Germline values: CDR1 NSHNY, CDR2 SYGAGN. V lost 0 bases and J lost 9; bases outside the gene matches: 13.

To note about this clone: All gene names here are mouse names. The DNA ends 1 residue before the CDR3 does, and the rest of the CDR3 is filled in from the germline J gene. The rearrangement links TRBV31 to TRBJ1-1; possible D gene TRBD1, 6 bases. The CDR3 runs to 14 residues. The germline CDR1 and CDR2 sequences are GKSSPN and SITVG. V shed 1 base and J shed 0 bases, with 9 bases lying between them. Incomplete CDR3 DNA: TGTGCCTGGAGTCACAGGGATGCAAACACAGAAGTCTTC. Translating gives CAWSHRDANTEVF. The full CDR3 protein is CAWSHRDANTEVFF.

This clone was seen just once. Gene names and germline match the mouse. This CDR3 is CASSRLGGRAETLYF. CDR3 DNA, as far as it was read: TGTGCCAGCAGCCGACTGGGGGGGCGTGCAGAAACGCTGTAT. This sequence joins TRBV4 and TRBJ2-3; 12 bases agree with TRBD2. The read gets to within 1 residue of the CDR3 end, and the germline J gene fills in the rest. J was trimmed by 1 base and V by 5 bases; bases with no gene match: 1. This CDR3 spans 15 amino acids. CDR1 LGHDT and CDR2 YNNKQL come from the germline V gene (reference sequence).

Worth noting for this clone: The gene names here belong to mouse. The read finishes 1 residue shy of the CDR3 end, and the germline J gene is used to complete it. The chain carries TRBV2 and TRBJ1-1, with D unresolved. The CDR3 is made up of 15 amino acids. Looked up from germline, CDR1 is LGHNA and CDR2 is YSYQKL. Deletions cut 0 bases from V and 0 bases from J, with 8 bases between. The DNA read from the CDR3 is TGTGCCAGCAGCCAAGACGCGGGTACAAACACAGAAGTCTTC. This encodes CASSQDAGTNTEVF. From start to end, the CDR3 is CASSQDAGTNTEVFF.

This clone has more than one count but fewer than ten. Any gene name here is a mouse gene name. The missing CDR3 end, 1 residue past where the read stops, is filled in from the germline J gene. The chain carries TRBV4 and TRBJ2-7; TRBD2 aligns across 14 bases. This CDR3 contains 17 residues. The ends lost 4 bases at V and 1 base at J; junction bases unmatched: 6. Germline values: CDR1 LGHDT, CDR2 YNNKQL (reference sequence). CDR3: CASSSRDWGGASYEQYF. The sequenced part of the CDR3 DNA is TGTGCCAGCAGCTCCCGGGACTGGGGGGGCGCGTCCTATGAACAGTAC.

Points on this clone: Gene names denote mouse genes. Sequencing ends 1 residue short of the CDR3 end; the germline J gene provides the rest. The gene calls are TRBV17 and TRBJ2-4; 8 bases are a match to TRBD1. V lost 1 base to trimming and J lost 2 bases; unmatched junction nucleotides: 5. CDR3 length: 16 amino acids. CDR1 is MNHDT, CDR2 YYDKIL, per germline. Partial CDR3 DNA: TGTGCTAGCAGTAGAGTCAGGGGGCGCCATCAAAACACCTTGTAC. Its translation: CASSRVRGRHQNTLY. The whole CDR3 reads CASSRVRGRHQNTLYF.

A note on this clone: Gene labels here are mouse ones. Sequencing ends 1 residue short of the CDR3 end; the germline J gene provides the rest. The rearrangement links TRBV12-2 to TRBJ1-2; D may be TRBD1 (5 bases). Germline-derived CDR1 and CDR2 are SGHLS and HYDKME. The CDR3 totals 12 residues. With 2 bases removed from V and 4 bases from J, the gap between germline ends came to 7 bases. Partial CDR3 DNA: TGTGCCAGCTCTCCGGGACCCTCCGACTACACC. Protein sequence: CASSPGPSDYT. The complete CDR3 reads CASSPGPSDYTF.

This clone was found once. The genes are named according to mouse. The sequenced fragment ends 1 residue before the CDR3 boundary, so the rest is inferred from the germline J gene. This chain connects TRBV4 to TRBJ2-5; 11 bases agree with TRBD2. The germline CDR1 and CDR2 sequences are LGHDT and YNNKQL (reference sequence). There are 16 residues in the CDR3. Trimming cost V 5 bases and J 2 bases; bases outside gene matches: 6. CDR3 in amino acids: CASSPRDWGLQDTQYF. Incomplete CDR3 DNA: TGTGCCAGCAGCCCTCGGGACTGGGGGCTCCAAGACACCCAGTAC. Together with reference TRBV4 and TRBJ2-5, the CDR3 gives the full variable domain: ETAVFQTPNYHVTQVGNEVSFNCKQTLGHDTMYWYKQDSKKLLKIMFSYNNKQLIVNETVPRRFSPQSSDKAHLNLRIKSVEPEDSAVYLCASSPRDWGLQDTQYFGPGTRLLVL.

In regard to this clone: The gene symbols are mouse symbols. The observed sequence ends 1 residue before the CDR3 terminus, with the missing tail filled in from the germline J gene. The gene calls are TRBV31 and TRBJ1-1; D is uncertain. Per the germline V gene, CDR1 is GKSSPN and CDR2 is SITVG. Trimming removed 2 bases from V and 1 base from J, with 8 bases in between. This CDR3 region has 13 residues. The CDR3 sequence: CAWSYSGNTEVFF. CDR3 DNA (partial): TGTGCCTGGAGTTATTCAGGGAACACAGAAGTCTTC.

Details on this clone: Gene names denote mouse genes. With the read ending 1 residue before the CDR3 end, the germline J gene is used to fill in that end. The rearrangement links TRBV20 to TRBJ2-2, with no clear D. Trimming left V 0 bases short and J 1 base short, with 6 bases between. The CDR3 has 14 residues. Looked up from germline, CDR1 is GFQATS and CDR2 is STVNSAI. The CDR3 spells CGARDSRNTGQLYF. CDR3 bases read: TGTGGTGCTAGGGATAGCAGAAACACCGGGCAGCTCTAC.

As to this clone: Genes and germline are mouse. The read terminates 1 residue ahead of where the CDR3 ends, so the germline J gene completes it. This chain uses TRBV24 with TRBJ1-1, with 7 bases aligning to TRBD1. The CDR3 is 15 amino acids. Germline loops: CDR1 KGHTA, CDR2 FRNEEI. V gave up 1 base and J gave up 0 bases; unmatched junction bases: 2. CDR3 sequence: CASSLWGQPNTEVFF. The sequenced part of the CDR3 DNA is TGTGCCAGCAGTCTGTGGGGACAGCCAAACACAGAAGTCTTC.

As to this clone: The listed genes are named as in mouse. The read ends 1 residue shy of where the CDR3 ends; the end is completed using the germline J gene. The rearrangement uses TRBV29 and TRBJ1-1, with TRBD1 matching over 7 bases. The CDR3 contains 9 residues. Germline assignment: CDR1 MSHET and CDR2 SYDVDS. The CDR3 is CARQGSVFF. The DNA read from the CDR3 is TGTGCAAGACAGGGATCAGTCTTC. The whole variable domain, remainder taken from reference TRBV29 and TRBJ1-1, is DMKVTQMPRYLIKRMGENVLLECGQDMSHETMYWYRQDPGLGLQLIYISYDVDSNSEGDIPKGYRVSRKKREHFSLILDSAKTNQTSVYFCARQGSVFFGKGTRLTVV.

Points on this clone: Gene labels here are mouse ones. The DNA ends 1 residue before the CDR3 does, and the rest of the CDR3 is filled in from the germline J gene. The V gene is TRBV2, the J gene TRBJ1-4; TRBD1 aligns across 8 bases. V shed 1 base and J 4 bases; nucleotides not matched to a gene: 2. CDR3 length: 15 residues. The germline V gene encodes CDR1 LGHNA and CDR2 YSYQKL. CDR3 DNA (partial): TGTGCCAGCAGCCAAGTAGGGACAGGCAACGAAAGATTATTT. It translates to CASSQVGTGNERLF. The CDR3 reads in full as CASSQVGTGNERLFF.

With respect to this clone: Gene names denote mouse genes. The sequenced fragment ends 1 residue before the CDR3 boundary, so the rest is inferred from the germline J gene. The gene calls are TRBV20 and TRBJ1-1; D gene uncertain. Per the germline V gene, CDR1 is GFQATS and CDR2 is STVNSAI. CDR3 length: 12 amino acids. V was cut by 1 base and J by 4 bases, with 7 bases left in between. The covered CDR3 bases are TGTGGTGCTAGGGCCCCAAGCACAGAAGTCTTC. Translated: CGARAPSTEVF. Given in full, the CDR3 is CGARAPSTEVFF.

As concerns this clone: These gene names are mouse names. The same CDR3 also results from other DNA sequences found in this sample. The sequenced part of the CDR3 DNA is TGTGCAAGCAGCTTGGGGGGCTATGAACAGTAC. Protein: CASSLGGYEQY. The full CDR3 protein is CASSLGGYEQYF. This sequence joins TRBV16 and TRBJ2-7; TRBD2 is a possible D gene (6 bases). The read finishes 1 residue shy of the CDR3 end, and the germline J gene is used to complete it. The CDR3 has 12 amino acids. V dropped 3 bases and J dropped 3 bases, with 6 bases sitting between them. The germline CDR1 and CDR2 sequences are SGHSA and FRNQAP.

As concerns this clone: The gene symbols are mouse symbols. The DNA read from the CDR3 is TGTGCCAGCACCCTTCGAGCTAGTGCAGAAACGCTGTAT. It specifies CASTLRASAETLY. The whole CDR3 protein reads CASTLRASAETLYF. V and J are TRBV13-1 and TRBJ2-3; D is unresolved. The CDR3 end is not reached by the read, which stops 1 residue before it; the germline J gene fills it in. Trimming removed 6 bases at V and 0 bases at J, with 11 bases between. The germline CDR1 and CDR2 sequences are NSHNY and SYGAGN. This CDR3 comprises 14 residues.

Note on this clone: Gene names and germline match the mouse. The CDR3 is cut off 1 residue early in the read; its end comes from the germline J gene. The chain carries TRBV19 and TRBJ2-2, with 11 bases fitting TRBD2. Germline V gene data show CDR1 as FNHDT and CDR2 as SITEND (reference sequence). V trimming: 5 bases; J trimming: 6 bases; junction bases outside the gene matches: 3. The CDR3 is made up of 14 amino acids. The CDR3 sequence: CASRLGGRPGQLYF. The covered CDR3 bases are TGTGCCAGCAGACTGGGGGGGCGCCCCGGGCAGCTCTAC.